The rows below give T cell receptor beta chains drawn from one sample of a study of blood T cell repertoires in COVID-19. Profiled with immunoSEQ multiplex PCR; TCRdb holds only in-frame clones, not every one. Of fewer than 700,000 clones listed, approximately 91% are singletons. Sequencing used peripheral blood. Receptors were obtained from a woman in her 50s with COVID-19, enrolled during active disease. CDR3s include the opening cysteine and the closing phenylalanine or tryptophan. The order of the fields is D gene, V gene, clone size, J gene, CDR3 protein, CDR3 DNA. D genes are given only for firm matches. Expanded clones are given a class, and other clones once, few, many or no size at all.

>NA|TRBV3-1/TRBV3-2|NA|TRBJ1-1
CASSTTRDTEAFF
TGTGCCAGCAGTACGACTCGGGACACTGAAGCTTTCTTT
>NA|TRBV19|NA|TRBJ2-7
CASSPAGYEQYF
TGTGCCAGTAGTCCCGCGGGATACGAGCAGTACTTC
>TRBD1|TRBV6-5|NA|TRBJ2-7
CASNRQGGSYEQYF
TGTGCCAGCAACAGACAGGGGGGATCCTACGAGCAGTACTTC
>TRBD1|TRBV10-2|NA|TRBJ2-7
CATLETGIGEQYF
TGCGCCACTCTAGAGACAGGGATAGGCGAGCAGTACTTC
>NA|TRBV30|NA|TRBJ2-5
CAWSVGGSGRQETQYF
TGTGCCTGGAGTGTAGGGGGATCGGGCCGTCAAGAGACCCAGTACTTC
>NA|TRBV13|NA|TRBJ2-1
CASSSPLNIYNEQFF
TGTGCCAGCTCCTCTCCACTAAATATCTACAATGAGCAGTTCTTC
>NA|TRBV18|NA|TRBJ1-1
CASSGQTNTEAFF
TGTGCCAGCTCCGGACAGACGAACACTGAAGCTTTCTTT
>TRBD1|TRBV3-1/TRBV3-2|NA|TRBJ1-1
CASSHGQGGRTEAFF
TGTGCCAGCAGCCACGGACAGGGGGGGAGGACTGAAGCTTTCTTT
>TRBD1|TRBV25-1|NA|TRBJ1-3
CASSNRDRGGYTIYF
TGTGCCAGCAGTAACCGGGACAGGGGGGGATACACCATATATTTT
>TRBD1|TRBV29-1|once|TRBJ1-2
CSVGQGNGYTF
TGCAGCGTTGGACAGGGGAATGGCTACACCTTC
>TRBD1|TRBV5-1|NA|TRBJ2-7
CASSRRTGQDVEQYF
TGCGCCAGCAGCCGAAGGACAGGGCAGGACGTCGAGCAGTACTTC
>NA|TRBV3-1/TRBV3-2|NA|TRBJ2-7
CASSQDRDYEQYF
TGTGCCAGCAGCCAAGATAGAGACTACGAGCAGTACTTC
>TRBD1|TRBV2|NA|TRBJ1-1
CASSRQGLDTEAFF
TGTGCCAGCAGTCGACAGGGGTTGGACACTGAAGCTTTCTTT
>TRBD1|TRBV3-1/TRBV3-2|NA|TRBJ1-2
CASSQGGTERGGYTF
TGTGCCAGCAGCCAAGGGGGGACAGAGAGAGGTGGCTACACCTTC
>TRBD2|TRBV4-2|NA|TRBJ2-3
CASSQDYLAGTDTQYF
TGTGCCAGCAGCCAAGATTACCTAGCGGGGACGGATACGCAGTATTTT
>TRBD1|TRBV6-5|NA|TRBJ2-7
CASSTRQGEYEQYF
TGTGCCAGCAGTACCCGACAGGGAGAATACGAGCAGTACTTC
>NA|TRBV21-1|NA|TRBJ1-1
CASSKVGGNNRDTEAFF
TGTGCCAGCAGCAAAGTAGGTGGAAACAACAGAGACACTGAAGCTTTCTTT
>TRBD1|TRBV5-3|NA|TRBJ1-2
CARRGDSGYTF
TGTGCCAGAAGGGGGGACAGTGGCTACACCTTC
>NA|TRBV10-3|NA|TRBJ2-3
CAISEGLASDTQYF
TGTGCCATCAGTGAGGGGCTAGCATCCGATACGCAGTATTTT
>NA|TRBV7-2|NA|TRBJ2-3
CASSLLGSTDTQYF
TGTGCCAGCAGCTTATTGGGCAGCACAGATACGCAGTATTTT
>NA|TRBV7-6|NA|TRBJ2-1
CASSVRAKGRTDNEQFF
TGTGCCAGCAGCGTGAGAGCGAAGGGTCGGACAGACAATGAGCAGTTCTTC
>NA|TRBV7-2|NA|TRBJ1-1
CASSLVGRNTEAFF
TGTGCCAGCTCTCTGGTGGGGAGGAACACTGAAGCTTTCTTT
>NA|TRBV5-1|NA|TRBJ1-4
CASSLQGLMNEKLFF
TGCGCCAGCAGCTTACAGGGATTAATGAATGAAAAACTGTTTTTT
>NA|TRBV5-1|NA|TRBJ2-7
CASSSDSTRSYEQYF
TGCGCCAGCAGCTCGGACTCGACGCGTTCCTACGAGCAGTACTTC
>NA|TRBV2|NA|TRBJ1-4
CASRPRVRRSEKLFF
TGTGCCAGCAGGCCTCGGGTGAGACGGAGTGAAAAACTGTTTTTT
>TRBD2|TRBV5-1|NA|TRBJ2-1
CASSLASGGYNEQFF
TGCGCCAGCAGCTTGGCTAGCGGAGGATACAATGAGCAGTTCTTC